This T cell receptor beta chain appears in the sequencing data of a study of OX40 agonist ivuxolimab in advanced cancers. Sequencing was performed with immunoSEQ multiplex PCR; in TCRdb, only in-frame clones are kept and a portion is missing. This sample has about 41,000 clones; around 87% occur once, and the top ten carry more than 3%. Losses at the gene ends were 0 bases for V and 4 bases for J; bases not matched to a gene: 3. Germline CDR1 SGDLS, CDR2 YYNGEE. The CDR3 has 15 residues. Notes on this clone: Antigen unknown.

Study-level findings and limits: Doses of 0.1 to 3.0 mg/kg were accompanied by clonal expansion of CD4+ and CD8+ blood T cells by week 6.

The sample in question was CD4+ or CD8+ T cells sorted from blood, obtained in a trial of the OX40 agonist ivuxolimab. This sequence originates from an adult with an advanced solid tumor such as melanoma, head and neck, liver or kidney cancer. V is TRBV9 and J is TRBJ2-1, with TRBD2 identical over 8 bases. CDR3 region: CASSVVGTSYNEQFF. In nucleotides, the CDR3 is TGTGCCAGCAGCGTAGTAGGGACTAGTTACAATGAGCAGTTCTTC.